This T cell receptor beta chain was recorded in a study of read filtering for tumor transcriptome and immune sequencing. This library used roughly 0.4 ug RNA and molecular barcoded adaptors spanning alpha/delta and beta/gamma chains. In TCRdb, the reads were re-called with MiXCR into one record per CDR3 protein. The data contain approximately 45,000 distinct CDR3 sequences, about a fifth of them singletons. The germline CDR1 and CDR2 sequences are SGHTA and FQGNSA. CDR3 size: 15 residues. V lost 2 bases and J lost 4, with 14 bases in between. This clonotype came up many times. This TCR came from a donor aged 40 or older with multiple myeloma. This sequence joins TRBV7-2 and TRBJ2-5; D is perhaps TRBD2 (6 bases). Sequencing was done on a sample of a population of CD138-negative cells sorted from bone marrow. DNA for the CDR3: TGTGCCAGCAGCTTAACGGGGCAGGGAGGAGAGACCCAGTACTTC. Residues: CASSLTGQGGETQYF.